In this sample, the clone carrying this TCR beta chain turned up a few times. This specimen comes from a study of identical twins. Looked up from germline, CDR1 is DFQATT and CDR2 is SNEGSKA (reference sequence). Trimming took 0 bases from V and 5 from J, leaving 13 bases between them. This CDR3 region has 14 residues. TCRdb reprocessed the 5' RACE reads via MiXCR and lists one record per CDR3 protein. The sample holds hundreds of thousands of distinct CDR3 sequences, 10% to 15% seen once. These data were also reused for a study on yellow fever vaccine responses in identical twins. This second study notes: Twins' vaccine T cell responses reportedly seemed partly convergent and partly personalized.

The chain joins TRBV20-1 to TRBJ1-2; no clear D gene. This sequence was found in a woman between 18 and 29 years old in good health. Sequences were obtained from PBMCs. As DNA, the CDR3 is TGCAGTGCTAGAGAAACTGGCAGCAATTATGGCTACACCTTC. Amino acids: CSARETGSNYGYTF.